In its sample, the clone carrying this TCR beta chain was seen many times. Its antigen is as yet unknown. Sorting of PBMCs yielded the CD4+ and CD8+ T cells. Germline V gene sequence: CDR1 DFQATT, CDR2 SNEGSKA (reference sequence). The CDR3 consists of 11 residues. Trimming left V 4 bases short and J 4 bases short, with 8 bases between. This record belongs to a study of CD8+ T cells in alopecia areata. Study-wide results and caveats: Sequenced scalp T cells also include alphabeta T cells resident in normal skin. Although TCR sharing was seen in mice, sharing across patients was less clear, possibly for HLA-related reasons. Especially in alopecia totalis/universalis, lesional scalp showed greater clonality than normal scalp did.

Extracted RNA was reverse transcribed, and the resulting cDNA served as sequencing template. Only in-frame clones appear in the TCRdb table, and some are missing; sequencing was by immunoSEQ multiplex PCR. Among over 90,000 clones listed, 55% were seen once. The chain employs TRBV20-1 and TRBJ2-7; D may correspond to TRBD1 or TRBD2 (6 bases each). This clonotype was sampled from a human donor in good health. Sequencing input: CD4+ T cells sorted from blood. Written as DNA, the CDR3 is TGCAGTGCTAAGGGGGGTTACGAGCAGTACTTC. It translates to CSAKGGYEQYF.